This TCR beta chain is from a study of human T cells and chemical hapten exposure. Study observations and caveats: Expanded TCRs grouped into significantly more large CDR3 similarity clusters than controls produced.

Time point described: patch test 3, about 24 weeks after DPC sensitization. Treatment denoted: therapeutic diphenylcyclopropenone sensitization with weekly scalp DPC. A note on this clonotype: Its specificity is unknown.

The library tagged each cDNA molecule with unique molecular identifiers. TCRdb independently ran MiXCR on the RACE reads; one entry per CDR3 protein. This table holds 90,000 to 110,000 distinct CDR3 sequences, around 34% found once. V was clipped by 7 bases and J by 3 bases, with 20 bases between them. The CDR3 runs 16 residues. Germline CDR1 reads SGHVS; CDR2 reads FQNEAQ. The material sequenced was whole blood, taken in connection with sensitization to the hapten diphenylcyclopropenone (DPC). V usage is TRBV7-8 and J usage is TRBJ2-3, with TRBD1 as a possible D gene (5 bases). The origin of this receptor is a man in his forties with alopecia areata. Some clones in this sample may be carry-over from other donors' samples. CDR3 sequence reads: CASTQGNFPGTDTQYF. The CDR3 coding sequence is TGTGCCAGCACCCAAGGCAACTTCCCAGGGACAGATACGCAGTATTTT.